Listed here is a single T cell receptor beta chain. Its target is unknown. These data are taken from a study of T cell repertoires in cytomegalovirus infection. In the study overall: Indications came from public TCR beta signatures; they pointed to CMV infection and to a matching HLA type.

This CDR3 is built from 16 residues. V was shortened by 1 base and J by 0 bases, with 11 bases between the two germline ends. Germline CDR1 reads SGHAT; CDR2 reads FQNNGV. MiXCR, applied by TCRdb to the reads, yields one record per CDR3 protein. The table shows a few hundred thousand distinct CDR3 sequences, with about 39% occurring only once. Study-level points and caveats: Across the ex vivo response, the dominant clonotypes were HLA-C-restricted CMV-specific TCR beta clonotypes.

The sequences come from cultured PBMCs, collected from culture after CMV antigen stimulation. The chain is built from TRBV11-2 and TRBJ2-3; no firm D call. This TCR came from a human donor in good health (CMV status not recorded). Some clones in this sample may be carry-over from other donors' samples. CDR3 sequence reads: CASSLGGFPSTDTQYF. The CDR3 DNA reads TGTGCCAGCAGCTTAGGGGGTTTTCCTAGCACAGATACGCAGTATTTT.